Listed here is a single TCR beta chain. Its cognate antigen is unknown. J gave up 7 bases and V 4 bases, and 13 bases lay outside the gene matches. The CDR3 has 16 residues. The germline CDR1 and CDR2 sequences are KGHSH and LQKENI. This entry comes from a study of response to subunit inactivated influenza vaccine. Study-level findings and limits: Few new T cells, the authors suggested, are recruited by each seasonal influenza vaccination.

TCRdb passed the RT-PCR reads through MiXCR, listing each CDR3 protein once. The data contain 860,000 or so distinct CDR3 sequences, over 20% of them singletons. This TCR came from a man aged 45-60 years who received an inactivated influenza vaccine. The sample was PBMCs from blood, taken more than 4 days after vaccination. This chain joins TRBV18 and TRBJ2-1, with 7 bases aligning to TRBD2. The DNA of the CDR3 is TGTGCCAGCTCACATACCGAGACTAGGGGAGGGAATGAGCAGTTCTTC. It yields the protein CASSHTETRGGNEQFF.